This T cell receptor (beta chain) was recovered during a study of cytomegalovirus exposure and HLA in healthy donors (dated by TCRdb to between 2016 and 2019). Turning to the overall study: An earlier analysis of several hundred of the donors reported 250 to 350 Gb of sequence data and 117 million unique TCR beta sequences from some 180 million T cells. Around 320 gigabases of sequencing data and tens of millions of unique TCR sequences were included in an early release covering under 650 HLA-typed donors. Among the roughly 390 genotyped donors, under 90% belonged to the genetic ancestry cluster associated with self-reported Caucasian donors. The study was designed to test whether signatures of past pathogen exposure could be identified by cataloging public T cell receptors. Using immunosequencing, the study profiled T cell repertoires from fewer than 700 subjects and related those repertoires to cytomegalovirus serostatus. In addition to the first cohort of 666 subjects, a separate validation cohort of 120 different subjects was used. To predict cytomegalovirus infection status, the study brought together high-throughput TCR immunosequencing, statistical association of individual TCRs with disease status, and machine learning. A later analysis re-examined previously published TCR beta repertoires from 610 or so donors and added high-resolution HLA genotyping to investigate patterns of TCR occurrence. Rather than drawing on any new phenotypic data, the later analysis identified candidate immune exposures from TCR beta sequences and the way those sequences occurred across donors. To decide whether each TCR beta V gene segment behaved as functional or pseudogenic, an earlier analysis of 587 of the donors relied on high-throughput TCR beta sequencing. Donor age, sex, ethnicity and CMV serostatus were compiled together with the repertoire data. A later genetic analysis used genome-wide SNP genotypes for 398 of the 666 donors, treating that subset as a discovery cohort. All discovery cohort repertoires had been generated on a single sequencing platform. HLA typing included class I and class II loci at four-digit resolution. Typing coverage varied by locus: 629-630 donors for A, B, C, DRB1 and DQB1; roughly 560 for DQA1; approximately 610 for DPA1; 400 to 480 for DPB1. Several DR-DQ haplotypes were treated as single units for association and clustering because of strong linkage in the cohort. Across under 500 genotyped donors of the cohort, an average of 235,054 unique TCR beta nucleotide sequences per donor were sequenced, and approximately 19% of those sequences were non-productive. Study-wide conclusions, independent of this receptor: Specific HLA alleles were associated with 15,000 to 20,000 TCR beta sequences at a false discovery rate of 0.05 in a later analysis. The authors suggested that the approach could potentially be extended to other disease states and immunological phenotypes. According to a later genetic analysis, donors in an Asian-associated ancestry cluster had fewer N-insertions in productive TCRs than the approximately 610-donor mean. Presence/absence analyses assumed roughly uniform sequencing depth across donors, an assumption that may not hold. In a later analysis, TCR association rates were found to vary across HLA loci, with the most associated TCRs seen for DRB1 alleles and the fewest for HLA-C alleles. The classifier was reported to diagnose cytomegalovirus status with high specificity and sensitivity in both the original and validation cohorts. A few of the identified cytomegalovirus-associated TCR beta chains were confirmed in vitro to be specific for cytomegalovirus antigens. Compared with equally common non-associated chains, HLA-associated TCR beta chains in a later analysis were more clonally expanded and had lower generation probabilities. The cohort was sequenced for TCR beta chains only, and without alpha or paired-chain data the features that could be detected were limited. The sequencing pipeline was judged likely to have produced a cluster of highly shared sequence variants as a technical artifact. Most TCR sequences were seen in very few donors, while some public TCRs were found in many individuals. Strong co-occurrence of HLA alleles, especially DR and DQ, made assigning TCR associations to individual alleles difficult. Broadly in line with IMGT annotations, most TCR beta V segments showed up in productive rearrangements about 90% or about 30% of the time in an earlier analysis of roughly 590 of the donors. Linkage disequilibrium might explain the correlated functional status among segregating V segments, but an unknown experimental factor could not be excluded. The study gave a list of around 170 TCR beta chains associated with cytomegalovirus. A further reported finding was that TCR beta sequences accurately predicted the HLA-A and HLA-B alleles for most subjects in the first cohort. A later analysis reported that several top co-occurrence clusters appeared linked to parvovirus B19, influenza, CMV and Epstein-Barr virus. According to a later analysis, most CMV-associated TCR beta chains appeared to be HLA-restricted, and the HLA associations seemed to be driven largely by CMV exposure. In a later genetic analysis, a missense DCLRE1C variant was associated with V-gene and J-gene trimming of TCR beta chains, and the association was replicated in an independent cohort. The only immune exposure information available for the cohort was CMV serostatus. The earlier analysis of some 540 of the donors excluded around 17 rarely observed V segments, including chromosome 9 orphons, because counts were too low. Some IMGT-functional V segments, including TRBV6-2 and TRBV6-3, could not be distinguished by the 87-base-pair reads and were therefore excluded. Because HLA typing was missing for some donors at each locus, association tests included only the typed subset.

The method behind the library was the immunoSEQ multiplex PCR assay. For the multiplex PCR, a mixture combining 60 forward primers for TCR Vbeta segments and 13 reverse primers for TCR Jbeta segments was used. A multiplex PCR assay on genomic DNA amplified the CDR3 region of rearranged TCR beta genes. The Illumina HiSeq System was used to sequence the amplified TCR beta libraries as 87-base-pair reads. From the authors' description of their analysis: A later analysis tallied 75 million to 95 million unique TCR beta chains across the approximately 670 repertoires, and approximately 11 million of those chains were shared by two or more donors. To remove PCR and sequencing errors, raw reads were error-corrected and collapsed into unique sequences using a nearest-neighbor algorithm that merged closely related sequences. To assign V, D and J gene segments, CDR3 sequences were aligned to IMGT reference sequences. For a sequence to be retained, a match of at least six nucleotides was required to both a V gene segment and a J gene segment. Rearrangements were called productive when the CDR3 lacked stop codons and stayed in frame with V and J; all others were non-productive. CDR3 was defined by IMGT convention, running from the second conserved V-encoded cysteine to the conserved J-encoded phenylalanine. In an earlier analysis of around 640 of the donors, sequences lacking an unambiguous match to a single V gene segment were excluded. In an earlier analysis of almost 600 of the donors, a V segment was called functional when productive rearrangements were above 56.7%, and segregating when the standard deviation between donors exceeded 5%. A statistical classification framework was built for diagnosing cytomegalovirus status from the catalog of TCR beta chain sequences. A later analysis assigned V and J genes by comparing TCR nucleotide sequences with IMGT/GENE-DB human TR gene sequences. The TCRdist pipeline was used in a later analysis to assign CDR3 sequences and most-parsimonious VDJ recombination scenarios. In a later analysis, each TCR beta chain was defined by its CDR3 amino acid sequence together with its V-gene family, and reads without a unique V-gene family were excluded. To address suspected cross-contamination and a sequencing artifact, a later analysis removed around 600 highly shared, low-generation-probability nucleotide sequences. In a later analysis, a clonal expansion index was calculated for each public chain from normalized within-repertoire ranks of inferred template counts. Generation probabilities in a later analysis came from a VDJ recombination model fitted to out-of-frame rearrangements, and those results were checked against IGoR. In a later analysis, hypergeometric tests were used to score TCR-TCR, TCR-HLA and TCR-CMV co-occurrence, with a repertoire-size bias correction applied to TCR pairs. To estimate false discovery rates, a later analysis permuted the HLA or CMV assignments 20 times. In a later analysis, co-occurring TCRs were grouped using DBSCAN, and TCRdist sequence similarity was added for clustering within HLA-allele-positive subsets. Repertoires with fewer than 30,000 or more than 120,000 public chains were left out of co-occurrence clustering, as were five repertoires with anomalous nucleotide sharing. Here the immuneACCESS table is served through TCRdb, limited to in-frame sequences with V and J called. Missing clones are a known gap in these copies; in checked studies unresolved V genes cover under half, and the rest lacks a known reason. V and J calls and clone size are as listed in that table; D and trimming were resolved from the DNA. Here the sample has about 120,000 clones; around three quarters occur a single time. The ten largest account for around 3.3% of the sample.

The V end gives up 5 bases and the J end 7 bases, leaving 7 bases in the junction not matched to a gene. Taken from the germline V gene, the CDR1 and CDR2 loops are SGHRS and YFSETQ. The CDR3 sequence holds 13 residues, the cysteine and phenylalanine included. Here the CDR3 DNA is all that survives: 39 bases in frame from base 1. This clone was counted only a few times. The antigen this receptor binds is unknown. The sample holds no much larger clone one base away, and base qualities are not on file. In total, roughly 670 healthy bone marrow donors made up the cohort. Cohort members were all nominally healthy when sampled, although unrecorded immune exposures were likely present. The donor tested CMV seronegative and was one of the 352 seronegative cohort members. Every donor gave a peripheral blood sample, and the peripheral blood mononuclear cells from that sample were used for TCR beta sequencing. Genomic DNA extraction from the blood cell samples was performed with the Qiagen DNeasy Blood Extraction Kit.

This TCR was sampled from a male donor in good health and CMV-seronegative. The chain uses TRBV5-1 and TRBJ2-7; 9 bases in the junction line up with TRBD1. The sequenced sample was PBMCs. The CDR3 region: CASSGQGSLEQYF. The DNA sequence follows: TGCGCCAGCAGTGGACAGGGGAGTTTGGAGCAGTACTTC.